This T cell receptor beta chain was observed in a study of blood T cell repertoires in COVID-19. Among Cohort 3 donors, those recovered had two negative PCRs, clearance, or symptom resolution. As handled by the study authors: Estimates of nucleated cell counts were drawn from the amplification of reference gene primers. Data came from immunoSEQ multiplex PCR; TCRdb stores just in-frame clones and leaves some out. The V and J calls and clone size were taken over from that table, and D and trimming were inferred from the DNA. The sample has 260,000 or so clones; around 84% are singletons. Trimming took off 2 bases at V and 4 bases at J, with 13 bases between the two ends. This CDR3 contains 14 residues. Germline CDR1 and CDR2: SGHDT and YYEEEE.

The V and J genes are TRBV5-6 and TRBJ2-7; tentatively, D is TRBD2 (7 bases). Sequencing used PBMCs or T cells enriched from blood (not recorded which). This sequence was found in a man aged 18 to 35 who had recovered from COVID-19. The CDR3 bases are TGTGCCAGCAGCTTTGAGGGGGGGCAGTACGAGCAGTACTTC. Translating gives CASSFEGGQYEQYF.